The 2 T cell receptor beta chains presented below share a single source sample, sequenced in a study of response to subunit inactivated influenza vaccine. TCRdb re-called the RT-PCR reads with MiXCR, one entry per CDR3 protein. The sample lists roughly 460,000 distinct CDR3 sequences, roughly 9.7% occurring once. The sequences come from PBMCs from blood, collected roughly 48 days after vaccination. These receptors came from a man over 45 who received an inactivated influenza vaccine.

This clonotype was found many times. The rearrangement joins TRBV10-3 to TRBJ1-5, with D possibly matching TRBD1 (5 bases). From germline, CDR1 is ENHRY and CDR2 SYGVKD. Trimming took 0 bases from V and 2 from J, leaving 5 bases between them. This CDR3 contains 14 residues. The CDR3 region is CAISESTGNQPQHF. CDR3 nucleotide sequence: TGTGCCATCAGTGAGTCGACAGGCAATCAGCCCCAGCATTTT.

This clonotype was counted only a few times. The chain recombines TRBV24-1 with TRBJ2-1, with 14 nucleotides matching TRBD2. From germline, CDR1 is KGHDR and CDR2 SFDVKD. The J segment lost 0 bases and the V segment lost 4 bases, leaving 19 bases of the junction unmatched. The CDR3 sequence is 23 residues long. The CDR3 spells CATSEGGQGVGLAGVSSYNEQFF. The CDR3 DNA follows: TGTGCCACCAGTGAGGGGGGACAGGGGGTGGGACTAGCGGGAGTCAGCTCCTACAATGAGCAGTTCTTC.